The clone carrying this TCR beta chain was detected once. Individuals drawn from some 25 US areas were about 18 to 95 years old. Clinical histories supplied by participants themselves formed the basis of cohort assignment. Authors' processing steps: Amplification with reference gene primers provided the estimates of nucleated cell counts. This table comes from immunoSEQ multiplex PCR, and its TCRdb copy is limited to in-frame clones, with some not included. V and J calls and clone size are as listed in that table; D and trimming were resolved from the DNA. The profile shows fewer than 500,000 clones, approximately 87% of them singletons. This entry is derived from a study of blood T cell repertoires in COVID-19. Study-level information: PBMCs, B-cell-depleted T cells, or T cells were the source of the cDNA or gDNA that made up the material.

Germline loops: CDR1 SGHKS, CDR2 YYEKEE (reference sequence). CDR3 size: 14 residues. Trimming removed 1 base from V and 0 bases from J, with 7 bases in between. This rearrangement joins TRBV5-5 to TRBJ1-1; D remains unclear. Sequencing was done on a sample of PBMCs or T cells enriched from blood (not recorded which). The TCR sequence derives from a woman in her twenties or thirties with acute COVID-19. CDR3 region: CASSLTQMNTEAFF. The CDR3 DNA reads as TGTGCCAGCAGCTTGACCCAGATGAACACTGAAGCTTTCTTT.